Reported below is one TCR beta chain. Assay used: immunoSEQ multiplex PCR; TCRdb lists only in-frame clones, some missing. The table shows approximately 79,000 clones, with 90% to 95% occurring only once. CDR3 length: 15 residues. The V gene's germline CDR1 is LNHDA and CDR2 SQIVND (reference sequence). Deletions cut 2 bases from V and 3 bases from J, with 14 bases between. These data originate in a study of technical replicates of blood from several donors. The chain combines TRBV19 with TRBJ2-7, with D possibly matching TRBD2 (5 bases). The sample consisted of T cells isolated from PBMCs. The TCR comes from a human donor in good health. The CDR3 DNA reads as TGTGCCAGTAGTATAACTCCGAGGGAGATCTACGAGCAGTACTTC. Translating it yields CASSITPREIYEQYF.